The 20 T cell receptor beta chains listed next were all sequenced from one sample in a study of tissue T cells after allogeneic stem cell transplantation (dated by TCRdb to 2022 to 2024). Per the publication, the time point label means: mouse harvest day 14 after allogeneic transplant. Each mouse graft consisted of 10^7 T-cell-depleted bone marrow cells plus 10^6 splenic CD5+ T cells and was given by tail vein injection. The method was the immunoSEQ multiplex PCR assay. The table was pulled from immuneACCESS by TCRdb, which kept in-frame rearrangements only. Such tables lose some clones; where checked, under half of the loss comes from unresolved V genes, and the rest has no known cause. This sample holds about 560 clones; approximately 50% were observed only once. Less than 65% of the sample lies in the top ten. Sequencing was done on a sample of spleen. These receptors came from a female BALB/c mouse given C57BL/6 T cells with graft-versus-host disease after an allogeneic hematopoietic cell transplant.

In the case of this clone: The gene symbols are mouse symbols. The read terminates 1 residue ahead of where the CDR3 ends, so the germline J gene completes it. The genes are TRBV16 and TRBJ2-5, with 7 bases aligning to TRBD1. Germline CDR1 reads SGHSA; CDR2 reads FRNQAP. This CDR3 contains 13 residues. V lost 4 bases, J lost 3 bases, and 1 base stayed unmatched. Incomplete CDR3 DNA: TGTGCAAGCAGCTCAGGGGGACAAGACACCCAGTAC. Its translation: CASSSGGQDTQY. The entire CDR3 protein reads CASSSGGQDTQYF.

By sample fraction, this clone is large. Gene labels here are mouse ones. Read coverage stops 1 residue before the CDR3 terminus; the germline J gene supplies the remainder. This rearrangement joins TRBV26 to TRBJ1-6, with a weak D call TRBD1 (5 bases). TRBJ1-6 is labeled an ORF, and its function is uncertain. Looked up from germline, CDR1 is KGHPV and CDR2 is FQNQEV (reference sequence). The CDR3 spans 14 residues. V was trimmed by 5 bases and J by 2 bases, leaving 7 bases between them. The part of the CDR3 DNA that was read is TGTGCCAGCAGTGGGGGGGCCTATAATTCGCCCCTCTAC. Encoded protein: CASSGGAYNSPLY. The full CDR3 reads CASSGGAYNSPLYF.

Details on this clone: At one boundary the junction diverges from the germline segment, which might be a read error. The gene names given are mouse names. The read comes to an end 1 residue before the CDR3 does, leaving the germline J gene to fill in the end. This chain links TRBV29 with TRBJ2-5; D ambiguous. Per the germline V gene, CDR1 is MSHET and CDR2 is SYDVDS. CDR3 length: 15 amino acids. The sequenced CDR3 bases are TGTGCTAGCAGTCCCACACCCCTTAACCACGACACCCAGTAC. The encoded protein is CASSPTPLNHDTQY. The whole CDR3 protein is CASSPTPLNHDTQYF.

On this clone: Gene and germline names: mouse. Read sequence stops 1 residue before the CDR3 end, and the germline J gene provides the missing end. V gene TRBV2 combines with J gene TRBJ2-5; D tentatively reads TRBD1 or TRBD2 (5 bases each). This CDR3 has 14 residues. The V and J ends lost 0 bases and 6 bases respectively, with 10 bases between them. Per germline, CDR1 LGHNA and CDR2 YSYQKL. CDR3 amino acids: CASSQDQGADTQYF. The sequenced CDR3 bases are TGTGCCAGCAGCCAAGATCAAGGGGCGGACACCCAGTAC.

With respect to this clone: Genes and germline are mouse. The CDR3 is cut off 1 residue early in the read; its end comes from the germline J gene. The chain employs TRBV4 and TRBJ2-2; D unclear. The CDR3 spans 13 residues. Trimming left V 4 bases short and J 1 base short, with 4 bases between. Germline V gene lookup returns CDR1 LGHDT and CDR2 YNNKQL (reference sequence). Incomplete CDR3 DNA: TGTGCCAGCAGCTGGGTAAACACCGGGCAGCTCTAC. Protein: CASSWVNTGQLY. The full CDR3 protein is CASSWVNTGQLYF.

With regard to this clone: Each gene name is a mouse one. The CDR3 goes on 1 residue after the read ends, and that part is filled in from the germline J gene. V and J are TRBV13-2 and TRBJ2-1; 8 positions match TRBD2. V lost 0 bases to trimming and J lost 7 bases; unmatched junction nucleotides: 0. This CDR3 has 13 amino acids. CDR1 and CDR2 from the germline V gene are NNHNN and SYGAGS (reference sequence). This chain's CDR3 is CASGDAGGAEQFF. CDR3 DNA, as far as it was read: TGTGCCAGCGGTGATGCTGGGGGGGCTGAGCAGTTC.

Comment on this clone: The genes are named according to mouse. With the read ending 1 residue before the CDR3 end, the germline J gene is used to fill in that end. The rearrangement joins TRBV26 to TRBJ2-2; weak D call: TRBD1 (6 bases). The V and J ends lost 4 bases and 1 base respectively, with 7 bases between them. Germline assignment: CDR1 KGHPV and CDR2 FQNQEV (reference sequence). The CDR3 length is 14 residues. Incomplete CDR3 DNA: TGTGCCAGCAGTCCGGACAGAAACACCGGGCAGCTCTAC. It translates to CASSPDRNTGQLY. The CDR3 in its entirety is CASSPDRNTGQLYF. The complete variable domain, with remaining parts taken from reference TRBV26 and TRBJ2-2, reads NSKVIQTPRYLVKGQGQKAKMRCIPEKGHPVVFWYQQNKNNEFKFLINFQNQEVLQQIDMTEKRFSAECPSNSPCSLEIQSSEAGDSALYLCASSPDRNTGQLYFGEGSKLTVL.

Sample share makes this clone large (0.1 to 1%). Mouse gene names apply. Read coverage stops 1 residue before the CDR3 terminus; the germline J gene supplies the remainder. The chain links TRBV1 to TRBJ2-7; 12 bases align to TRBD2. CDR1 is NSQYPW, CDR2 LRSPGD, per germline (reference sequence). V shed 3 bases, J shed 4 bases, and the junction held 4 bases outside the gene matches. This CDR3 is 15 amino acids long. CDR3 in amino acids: CTCSADWGGAYEQYF. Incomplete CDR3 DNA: TGCACCTGCAGTGCCGACTGGGGGGGCGCATATGAACAGTAC.

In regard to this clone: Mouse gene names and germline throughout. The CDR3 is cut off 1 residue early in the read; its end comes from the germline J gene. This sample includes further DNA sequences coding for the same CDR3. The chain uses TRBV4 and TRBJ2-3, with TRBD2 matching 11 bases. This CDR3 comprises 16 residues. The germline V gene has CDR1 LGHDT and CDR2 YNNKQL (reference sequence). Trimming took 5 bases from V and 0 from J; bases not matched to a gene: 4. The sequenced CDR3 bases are TGTGCCAGCAGCCGGGACTGGGGGTCTAGTGCAGAAACGCTGTAT. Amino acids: CASSRDWGSSAETLY. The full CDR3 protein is CASSRDWGSSAETLYF. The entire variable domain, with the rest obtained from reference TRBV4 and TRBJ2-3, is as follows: ETAVFQTPNYHVTQVGNEVSFNCKQTLGHDTMYWYKQDSKKLLKIMFSYNNKQLIVNETVPRRFSPQSSDKAHLNLRIKSVEPEDSAVYLCASSRDWGSSAETLYFGSGTRLTVL.

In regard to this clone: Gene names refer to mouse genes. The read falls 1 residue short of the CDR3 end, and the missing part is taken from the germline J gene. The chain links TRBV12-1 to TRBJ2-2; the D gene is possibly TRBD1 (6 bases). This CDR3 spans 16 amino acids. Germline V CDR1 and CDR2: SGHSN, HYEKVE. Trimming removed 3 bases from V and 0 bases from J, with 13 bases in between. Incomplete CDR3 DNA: TGTGCCAGCTCTTCCGGGACATTTGCAAACACCGGGCAGCTCTAC. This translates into CASSSGTFANTGQLY. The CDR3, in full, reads CASSSGTFANTGQLYF.

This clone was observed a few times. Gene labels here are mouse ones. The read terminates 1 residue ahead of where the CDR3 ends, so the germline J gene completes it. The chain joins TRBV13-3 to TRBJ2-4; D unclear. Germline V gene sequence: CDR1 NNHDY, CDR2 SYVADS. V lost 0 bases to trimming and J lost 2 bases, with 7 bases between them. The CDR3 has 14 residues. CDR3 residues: CASSDAGDQNTLYF. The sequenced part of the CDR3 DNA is TGTGCCAGCAGTGATGCCGGGGATCAAAACACCTTGTAC. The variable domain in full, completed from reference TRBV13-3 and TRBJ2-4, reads EAAVTQSPRSKVAVTGGKVTLSCHQTNNHDYMYWYRQDTGHGLRLIHYSYVADSTEKGDIPDGYKASRPSQENFSLILELASLSQTAVYFCASSDAGDQNTLYFGAGTRLSVL.

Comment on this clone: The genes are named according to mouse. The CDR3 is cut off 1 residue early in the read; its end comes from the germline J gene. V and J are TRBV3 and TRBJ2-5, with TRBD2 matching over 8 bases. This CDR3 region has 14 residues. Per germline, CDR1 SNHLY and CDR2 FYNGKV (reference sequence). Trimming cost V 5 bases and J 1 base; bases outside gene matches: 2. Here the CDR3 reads CASSRTGYQDTQYF. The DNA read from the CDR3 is TGTGCCAGCAGCCGGACTGGGTACCAAGACACCCAGTAC.

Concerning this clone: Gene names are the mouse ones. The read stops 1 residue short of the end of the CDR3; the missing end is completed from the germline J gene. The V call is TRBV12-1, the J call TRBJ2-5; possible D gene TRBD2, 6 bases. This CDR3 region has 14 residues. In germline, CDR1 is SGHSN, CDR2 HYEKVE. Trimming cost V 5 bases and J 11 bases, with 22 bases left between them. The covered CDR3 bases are TGTGCCAGCTTGACTGGCCCCCTTTCCTATGACCAGTAC. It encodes CASLTGPLSYDQY. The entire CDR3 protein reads CASLTGPLSYDQYF.

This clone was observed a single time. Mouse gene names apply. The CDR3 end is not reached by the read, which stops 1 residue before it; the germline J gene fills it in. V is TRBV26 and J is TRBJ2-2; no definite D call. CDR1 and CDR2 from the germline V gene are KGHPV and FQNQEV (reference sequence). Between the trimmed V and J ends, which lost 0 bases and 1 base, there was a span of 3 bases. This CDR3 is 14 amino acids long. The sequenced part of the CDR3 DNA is TGTGCCAGCAGTCTGTCCGGAAACACCGGGCAGCTCTAC. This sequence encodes CASSLSGNTGQLY. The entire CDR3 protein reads CASSLSGNTGQLYF.

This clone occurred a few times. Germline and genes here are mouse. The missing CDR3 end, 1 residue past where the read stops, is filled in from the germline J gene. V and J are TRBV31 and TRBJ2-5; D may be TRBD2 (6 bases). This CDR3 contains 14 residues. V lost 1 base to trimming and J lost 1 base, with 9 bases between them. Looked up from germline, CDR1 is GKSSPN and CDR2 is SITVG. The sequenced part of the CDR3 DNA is TGTGCCTGGAGTCACACTGGGTACCAAGACACCCAGTAC. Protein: CAWSHTGYQDTQY. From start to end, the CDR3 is CAWSHTGYQDTQYF.

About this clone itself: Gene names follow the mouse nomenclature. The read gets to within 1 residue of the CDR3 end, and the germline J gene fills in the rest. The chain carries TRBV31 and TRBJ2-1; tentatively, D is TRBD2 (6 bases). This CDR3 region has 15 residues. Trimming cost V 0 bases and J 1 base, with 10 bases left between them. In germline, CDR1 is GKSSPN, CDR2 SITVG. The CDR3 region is CAWSLDLGNYAEQFF. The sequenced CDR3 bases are TGTGCCTGGAGTCTAGATCTGGGGAACTATGCTGAGCAGTTC. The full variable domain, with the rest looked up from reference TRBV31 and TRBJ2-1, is AQTIHQWPVAEIKAVGSPLSLGCTIKGKSSPNLYWYWQATGGTLQQLFYSITVGQVESVVQLNLSASRPKDDQFILSTEKLLLSHSGFYLCAWSLDLGNYAEQFFGPGTRLTVL.

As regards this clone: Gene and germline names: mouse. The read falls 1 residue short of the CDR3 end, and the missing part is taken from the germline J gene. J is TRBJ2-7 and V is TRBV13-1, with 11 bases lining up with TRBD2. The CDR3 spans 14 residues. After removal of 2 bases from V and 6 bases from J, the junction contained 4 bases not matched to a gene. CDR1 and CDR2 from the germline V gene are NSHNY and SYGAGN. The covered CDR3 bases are TGTGCCAGCAGTGAAGGGACTGGGGGTTTTGAACAGTAC. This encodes CASSEGTGGFEQY. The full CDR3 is CASSEGTGGFEQYF.

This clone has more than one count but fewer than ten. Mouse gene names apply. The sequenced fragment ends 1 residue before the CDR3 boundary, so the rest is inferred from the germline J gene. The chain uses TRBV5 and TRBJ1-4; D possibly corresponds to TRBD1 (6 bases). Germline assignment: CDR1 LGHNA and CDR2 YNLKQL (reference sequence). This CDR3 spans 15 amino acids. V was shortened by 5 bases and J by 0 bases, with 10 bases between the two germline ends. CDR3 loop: CASSSGTISNERLFF. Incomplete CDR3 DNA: TGTGCCAGCAGCTCCGGGACAATTTCCAACGAAAGATTATTT.

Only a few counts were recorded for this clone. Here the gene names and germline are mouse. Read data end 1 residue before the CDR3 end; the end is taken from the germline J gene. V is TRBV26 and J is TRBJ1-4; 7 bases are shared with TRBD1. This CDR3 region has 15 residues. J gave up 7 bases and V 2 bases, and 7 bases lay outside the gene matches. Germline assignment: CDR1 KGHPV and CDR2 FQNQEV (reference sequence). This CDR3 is CASSLPQGEVERLFF. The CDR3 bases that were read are TGTGCCAGCAGTCTGCCCCAGGGGGAGGTCGAAAGATTATTT.

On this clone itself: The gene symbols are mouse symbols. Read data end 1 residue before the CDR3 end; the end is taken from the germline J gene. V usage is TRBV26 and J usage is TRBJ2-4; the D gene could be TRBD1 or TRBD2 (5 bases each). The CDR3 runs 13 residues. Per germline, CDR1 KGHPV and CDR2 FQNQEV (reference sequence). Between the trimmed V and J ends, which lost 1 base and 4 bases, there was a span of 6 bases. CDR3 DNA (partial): TGTGCCAGCAGTCTGTGGGGGAAAAACACCTTGTAC. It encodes CASSLWGKNTLY. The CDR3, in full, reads CASSLWGKNTLYF.